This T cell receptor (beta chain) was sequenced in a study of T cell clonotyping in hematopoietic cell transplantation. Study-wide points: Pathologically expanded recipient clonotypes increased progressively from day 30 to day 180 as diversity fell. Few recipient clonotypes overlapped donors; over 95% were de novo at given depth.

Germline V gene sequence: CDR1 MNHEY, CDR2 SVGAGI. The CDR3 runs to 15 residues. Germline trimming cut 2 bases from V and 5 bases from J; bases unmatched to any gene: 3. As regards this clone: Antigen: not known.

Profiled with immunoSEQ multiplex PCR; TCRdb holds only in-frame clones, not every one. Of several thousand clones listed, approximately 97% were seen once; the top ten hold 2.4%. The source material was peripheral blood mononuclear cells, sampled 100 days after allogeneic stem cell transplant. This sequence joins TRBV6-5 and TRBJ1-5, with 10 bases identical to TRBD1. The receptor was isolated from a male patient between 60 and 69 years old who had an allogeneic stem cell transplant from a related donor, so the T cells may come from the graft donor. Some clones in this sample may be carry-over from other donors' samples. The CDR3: CASSYAGTGDQPQHF. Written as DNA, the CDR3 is TGTGCCAGCAGTTACGCCGGGACAGGGGATCAGCCCCAGCATTTT.